This is a list of T cell receptor beta chains from one sample in a study of T cells expressing NK-cell markers. TCRdb reprocessed the 5' RACE reads; each CDR3 protein has one entry and no DNA is given. The sample spans about 170,000 distinct CDR3 sequences; the ten largest clones claim around 21%. Sequencing was performed on blood T cells: a sorted CD56 or NKG2C T cell subset, CD4+ or CD8+ T cells, or bulk PBMC T cells (not recorded which). These receptor sequences come from a man between 18 and 69 years old in good health. Each CDR3 is given with its conserved first and last residue. Clone size is not always given. Where it is, it says once, few, many or a class for expanded clones.

length,size,J,V,CDR3
14,NA,TRBJ1-3,TRBV2,CASRDRGSGNTIYF
14,NA,TRBJ2-7,TRBV3-1,CASSPRPAIYEQYF
15,NA,TRBJ2-1,TRBV28,CASSPWGVSYNEQFF
17,medium-sized,TRBJ2-3,TRBV20-1,CSAREGTSETSTDTQYF
14,NA,TRBJ2-1,TRBV29-1,CSVDVLASYNEQFF
14,NA,TRBJ1-5,TRBV15,CATSRGQENQPQHF
14,NA,TRBJ2-7,TRBV28,CASSSHGGPYEQYF
15,NA,TRBJ2-1,TRBV27,CASSPPSGGRYEQFF
13,NA,TRBJ1-1,TRBV19,CASSIGRVTEAFF
11,NA,TRBJ2-7,TRBV27,CASTAGYEQYF
13,NA,TRBJ2-1,TRBV3-1,CASSQDGRRGQFF
13,NA,TRBJ2-2,TRBV6-5,CASRTSGAGELFF
14,NA,TRBJ2-3,TRBV5-6,CASSLGDRTDTQYF
15,NA,TRBJ1-2,TRBV12-3/TRBV12-4,CASSSPDREDYGYTF
13,NA,TRBJ2-1,TRBV2,CASSWDRSYEQFF
16,NA,TRBJ2-5,TRBV28,CASSFPGQGAMETQYF
15,NA,TRBJ1-1,TRBV5-4,CASSLKGTGGSEAFF
16,NA,TRBJ2-6,TRBV14,CASSQDTLSGANVLTF
15,NA,TRBJ1-6,TRBV25-1,CASSATGQGHSPLHF
15,NA,TRBJ2-2,TRBV11-1,CASSFSGSNTGELFF
14,NA,TRBJ2-1,TRBV7-6,CASSRSTLYNEQFF
14,NA,TRBJ2-5,TRBV5-4,CASSTGLVQETQYF
16,NA,TRBJ1-2,TRBV3-1,CASSQEGRGRDYGYTF
15,NA,TRBJ2-2,TRBV30,CAWKRRGEDTGELFF
16,NA,TRBJ1-4,TRBV10-3,CAISAPEGQGGEKLFF
17,NA,TRBJ2-3,TRBV6-1,CASSPDRPAGGTDTQYF
14,NA,TRBJ2-7,TRBV5-5,CASSLIQGRNEQYF
14,NA,TRBJ2-1,TRBV20-1,CSAKTRWEYNEQFF
11,NA,TRBJ1-1,TRBV2,CASSHGGEAFF
14,NA,TRBJ2-1,TRBV6-5,CASSYAGGPYEQFF
15,NA,TRBJ2-1,TRBV19,CASSIGGTGVNEQFF
15,NA,TRBJ1-2,TRBV9,CASSATRGQGNGYTF
15,NA,TRBJ2-7,TRBV6-1,CASTTSSGGVGEQYF
15,NA,TRBJ1-2,TRBV4-2,CASSREGGPNYGYTF
12,NA,TRBJ1-1,TRBV29-1,CSAEGGGGEAFF
17,NA,TRBJ2-1,TRBV27,CASSAGTSGGFYNEQFF
17,NA,TRBJ2-7,TRBV7-9,CASSSASDRVRTYEQYF
15,NA,TRBJ1-2,TRBV5-4,CASSLGRTANYGYTF
19,NA,TRBJ2-3,TRBV18,CASSPGAKLATLLADTQYF
16,NA,TRBJ1-2,TRBV12-3/TRBV12-4,CVSSADRGLMNYGYTF
14,NA,TRBJ2-7,TRBV20-1,CSARVPDGVHEQYF
15,NA,TRBJ2-3,TRBV6-1,CASRTLTGSTDTQYF